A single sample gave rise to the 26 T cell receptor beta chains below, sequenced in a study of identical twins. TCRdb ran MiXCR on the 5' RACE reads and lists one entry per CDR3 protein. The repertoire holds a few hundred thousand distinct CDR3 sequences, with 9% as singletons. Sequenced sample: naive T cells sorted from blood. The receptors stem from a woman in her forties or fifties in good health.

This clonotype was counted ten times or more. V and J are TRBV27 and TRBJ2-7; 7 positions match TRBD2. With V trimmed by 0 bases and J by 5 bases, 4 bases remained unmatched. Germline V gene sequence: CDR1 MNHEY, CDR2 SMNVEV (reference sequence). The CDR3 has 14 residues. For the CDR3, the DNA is TGTGCCAGCAGTTTATCGGCGGGAGTCAACGAGCAGTACGTC. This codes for CASSLSAGVNEQYV.

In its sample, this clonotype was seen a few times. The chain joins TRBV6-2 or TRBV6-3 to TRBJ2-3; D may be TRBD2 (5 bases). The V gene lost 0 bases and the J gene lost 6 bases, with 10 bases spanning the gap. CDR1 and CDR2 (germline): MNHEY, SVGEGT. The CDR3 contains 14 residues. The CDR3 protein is CASSYSGVGDTQYF. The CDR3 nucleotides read TGTGCCAGCAGTTACTCCGGGGTCGGGGATACGCAGTATTTT.

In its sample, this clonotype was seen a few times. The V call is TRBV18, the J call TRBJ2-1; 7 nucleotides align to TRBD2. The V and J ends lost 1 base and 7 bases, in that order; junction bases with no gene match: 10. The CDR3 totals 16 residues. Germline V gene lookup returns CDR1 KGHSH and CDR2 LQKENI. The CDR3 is CASSPLGLGALNEQFF. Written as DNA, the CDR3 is TGTGCCAGCTCACCACTCGGACTAGGTGCTTTGAATGAGCAGTTCTTC.

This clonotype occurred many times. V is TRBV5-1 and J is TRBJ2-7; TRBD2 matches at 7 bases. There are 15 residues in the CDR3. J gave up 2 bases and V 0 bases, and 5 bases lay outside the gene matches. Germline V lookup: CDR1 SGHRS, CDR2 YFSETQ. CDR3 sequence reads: CASSLGPSGTYEQYV. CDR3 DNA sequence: TGCGCCAGCAGCTTGGGTCCTAGCGGAACCTACGAGCAGTACGTC.

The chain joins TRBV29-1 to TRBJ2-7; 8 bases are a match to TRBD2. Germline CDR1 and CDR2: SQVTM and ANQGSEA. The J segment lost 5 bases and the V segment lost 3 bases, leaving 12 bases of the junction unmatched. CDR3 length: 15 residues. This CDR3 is CSVDAPSGSNHEQYF. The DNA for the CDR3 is TGCAGCGTTGACGCCCCAAGCGGGAGTAACCACGAGCAGTACTTC.

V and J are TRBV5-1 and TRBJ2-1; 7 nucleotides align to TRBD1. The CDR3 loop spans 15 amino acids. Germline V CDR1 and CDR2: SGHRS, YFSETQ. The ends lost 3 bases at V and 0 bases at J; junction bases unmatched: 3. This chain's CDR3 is CASSSRTGSYNEQFF. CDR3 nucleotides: TGCGCCAGCAGCTCCCGGACAGGCTCCTACAATGAGCAGTTCTTC.

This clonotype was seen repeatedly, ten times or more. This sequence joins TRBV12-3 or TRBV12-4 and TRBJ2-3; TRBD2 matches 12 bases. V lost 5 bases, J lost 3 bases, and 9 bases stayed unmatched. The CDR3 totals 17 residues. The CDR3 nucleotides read TGTGCCAGCAGTGCGCGACTAGCGGGAGTAGGAACAGATACGCAGTATTTT. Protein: CASSARLAGVGTDTQYF.

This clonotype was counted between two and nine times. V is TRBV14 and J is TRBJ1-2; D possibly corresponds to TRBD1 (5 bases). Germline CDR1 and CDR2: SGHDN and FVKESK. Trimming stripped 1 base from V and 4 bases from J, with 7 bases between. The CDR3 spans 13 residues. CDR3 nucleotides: TGTGCCAGCAGCCAAGCGGGGACCTATGGCTACACCTTC. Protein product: CASSQAGTYGYTF.

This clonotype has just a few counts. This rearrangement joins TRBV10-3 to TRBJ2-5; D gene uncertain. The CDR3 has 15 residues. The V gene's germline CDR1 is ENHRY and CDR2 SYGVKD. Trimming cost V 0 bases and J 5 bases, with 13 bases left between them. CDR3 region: CAISESVDSEETQYF. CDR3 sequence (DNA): TGTGCCATCAGTGAGTCGGTAGATTCCGAGGAGACCCAGTACTTC.

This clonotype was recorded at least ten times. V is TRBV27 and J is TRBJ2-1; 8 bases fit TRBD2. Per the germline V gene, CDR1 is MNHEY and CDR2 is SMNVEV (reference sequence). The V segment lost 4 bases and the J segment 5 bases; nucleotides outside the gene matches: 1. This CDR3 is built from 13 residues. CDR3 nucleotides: TGTGCCAGCAGTTCTAGCGGGCACAATGAGCAGTTCTTC. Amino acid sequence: CASSSSGHNEQFF.

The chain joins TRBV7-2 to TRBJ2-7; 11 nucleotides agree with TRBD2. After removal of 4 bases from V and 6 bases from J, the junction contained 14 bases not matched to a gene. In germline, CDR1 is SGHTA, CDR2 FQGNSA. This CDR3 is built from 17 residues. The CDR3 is CASSYSSGRAKHGEQYF. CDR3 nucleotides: TGTGCCAGCAGCTACAGTAGCGGGAGGGCCAAACACGGCGAGCAGTACTTC.

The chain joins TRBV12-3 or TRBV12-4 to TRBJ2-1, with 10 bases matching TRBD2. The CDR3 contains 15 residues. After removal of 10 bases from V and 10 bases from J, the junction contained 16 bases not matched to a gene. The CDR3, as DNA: TGTGCCACGCGCCGGGAAGCGGGAGGGCCGGGGGAGCAGTTCTTC. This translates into CATRREAGGPGEQFF.

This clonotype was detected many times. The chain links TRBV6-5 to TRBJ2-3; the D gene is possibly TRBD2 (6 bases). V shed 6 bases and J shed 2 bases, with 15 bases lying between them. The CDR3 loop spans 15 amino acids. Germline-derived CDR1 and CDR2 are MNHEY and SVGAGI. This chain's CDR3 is CASSRGLGNTDTQYF. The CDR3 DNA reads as TGTGCCAGCAGCCGGGGACTTGGGAACACAGATACGCAGTATTTT.

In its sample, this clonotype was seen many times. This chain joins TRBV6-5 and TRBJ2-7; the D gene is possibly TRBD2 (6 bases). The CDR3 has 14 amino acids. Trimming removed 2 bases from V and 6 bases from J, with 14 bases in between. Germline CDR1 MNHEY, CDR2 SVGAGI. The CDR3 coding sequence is TGTGCCAGCAGTTACGGTCTAGCGTCTACCGAGCAGTACTTC. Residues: CASSYGLASTEQYF.

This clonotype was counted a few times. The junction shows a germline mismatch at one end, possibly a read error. The CDR3 bases are TGTGCTAGCAGCGCAGGGATAGCAGAGACCCAGTACTTC. The encoded protein is CASSAGIAETQYF. V and J are TRBV7-7 and TRBJ2-5; D possibly corresponds to TRBD1 (5 bases). Germline CDR1 SSHAT, CDR2 FNYEAQ (reference sequence). The CDR3 runs to 13 residues.

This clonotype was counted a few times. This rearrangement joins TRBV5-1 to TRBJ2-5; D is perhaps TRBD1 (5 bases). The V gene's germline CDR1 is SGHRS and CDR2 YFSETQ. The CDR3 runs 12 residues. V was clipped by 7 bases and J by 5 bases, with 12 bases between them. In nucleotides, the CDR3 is TGCGCCAGCCAAGGGGTGGAGGAGACCCAGTACTTC. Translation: CASQGVEETQYF.

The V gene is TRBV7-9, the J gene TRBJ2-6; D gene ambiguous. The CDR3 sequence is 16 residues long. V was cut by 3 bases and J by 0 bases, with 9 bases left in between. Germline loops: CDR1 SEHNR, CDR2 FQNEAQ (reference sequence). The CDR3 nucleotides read TGTGCCAGCAGCTTTCTGACAAACTCTGGGGCCAACGTCCTGACTTTC. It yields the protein CASSFLTNSGANVLTF.

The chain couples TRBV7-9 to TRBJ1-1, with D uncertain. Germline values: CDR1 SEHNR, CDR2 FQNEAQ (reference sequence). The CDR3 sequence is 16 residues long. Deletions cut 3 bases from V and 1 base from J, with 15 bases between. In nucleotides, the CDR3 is TGTGCCAGCAGCTTCCTAACTCAGACGGGGAACACTGAAGCTTTCTTT. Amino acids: CASSFLTQTGNTEAFF.

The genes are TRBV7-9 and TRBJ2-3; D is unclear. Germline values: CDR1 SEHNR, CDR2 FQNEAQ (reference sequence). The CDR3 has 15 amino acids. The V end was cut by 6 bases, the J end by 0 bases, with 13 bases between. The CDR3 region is CASSRRASSTDTQYF. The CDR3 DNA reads TGTGCCAGCAGTCGGAGAGCTTCTAGCACAGATACGCAGTATTTT.

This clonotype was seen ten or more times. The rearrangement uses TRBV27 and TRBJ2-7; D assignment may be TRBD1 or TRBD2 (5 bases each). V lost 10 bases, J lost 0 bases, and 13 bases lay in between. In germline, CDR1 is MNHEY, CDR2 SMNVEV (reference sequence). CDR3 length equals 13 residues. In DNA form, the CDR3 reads TGTGCCACCGGGAAGGGGCCCTCCTACGAGCAGTACGTC. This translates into CATGKGPSYEQYV.

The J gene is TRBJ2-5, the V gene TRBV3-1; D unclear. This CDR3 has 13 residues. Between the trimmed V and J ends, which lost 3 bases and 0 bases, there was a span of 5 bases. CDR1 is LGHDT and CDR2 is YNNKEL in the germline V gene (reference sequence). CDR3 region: CASSHPNQETQYF. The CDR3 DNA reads TGTGCCAGCAGCCATCCGAACCAAGAGACCCAGTACTTC.

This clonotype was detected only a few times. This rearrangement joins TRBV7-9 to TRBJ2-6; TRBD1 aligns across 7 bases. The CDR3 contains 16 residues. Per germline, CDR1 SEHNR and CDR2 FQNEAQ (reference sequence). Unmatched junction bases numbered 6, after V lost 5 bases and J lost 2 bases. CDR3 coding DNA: TGTGCCAGCAGCCTAAGACAGGGAGCTGGGGCCAACGTCCTGACTTTC. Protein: CASSLRQGAGANVLTF.

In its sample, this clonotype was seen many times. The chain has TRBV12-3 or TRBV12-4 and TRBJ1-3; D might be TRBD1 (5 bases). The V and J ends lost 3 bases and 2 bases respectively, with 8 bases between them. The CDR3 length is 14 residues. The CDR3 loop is CASSFRVTGNTIYF. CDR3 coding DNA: TGTGCCAGCAGTTTCAGGGTTACTGGAAACACCATATATTTT.

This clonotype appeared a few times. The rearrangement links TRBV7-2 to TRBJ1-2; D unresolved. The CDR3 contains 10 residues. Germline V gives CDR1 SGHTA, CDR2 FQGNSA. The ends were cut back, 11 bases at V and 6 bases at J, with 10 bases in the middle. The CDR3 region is CAGFGDGYTF. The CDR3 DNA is TGTGCCGGGTTTGGCGATGGCTACACCTTC.

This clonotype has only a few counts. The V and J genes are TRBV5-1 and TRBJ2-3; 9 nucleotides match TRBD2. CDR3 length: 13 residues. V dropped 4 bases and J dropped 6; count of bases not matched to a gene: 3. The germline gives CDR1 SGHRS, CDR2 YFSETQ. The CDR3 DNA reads TGCGCCAGCAGCCCCGGACTAGCGGATACGCAGTATTTT. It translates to CASSPGLADTQYF.

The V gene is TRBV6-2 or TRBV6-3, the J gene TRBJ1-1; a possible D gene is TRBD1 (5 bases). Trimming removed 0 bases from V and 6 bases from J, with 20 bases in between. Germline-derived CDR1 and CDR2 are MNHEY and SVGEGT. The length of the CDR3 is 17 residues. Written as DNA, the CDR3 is TGTGCCAGCAGTTACTCTACTATAGAGGGGCGCGGGGCTGAAGCTTTCTTT. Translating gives CASSYSTIEGRGAEAFF.